Listed here are 27 T cell receptor beta chains from one sample, sequenced in a study of prognosis after radiotherapy for stage I lung cancer. Amplicons of TCR beta CDR3 were generated from genomic DNA by two-round multiplex PCR. Gene-specific TRBV and TRBJ primers were used in PCR round one. TCRdb re-called the multiplex PCR reads through MiXCR, storing one row per CDR3 protein. The data show 30,000 to 35,000 distinct CDR3 sequences, around 30% seen once. Specimen: PBMCs, collected before or after stereotactic body radiation therapy (not recorded which). Receptor source: a donor of 50 years or more with non-small cell lung cancer.

On this clonotype itself: Given a much more abundant clone one base away, this may be a read error. The chain joins TRBV6-9 to TRBJ1-1, with a tentative D call TRBD1 (6 bases). Germline values: CDR1 MNHGY, CDR2 SVAAGI. This CDR3 is 17 amino acids long. Trimming stripped 4 bases from V and 0 bases from J, with 18 bases between. CDR3 loop: CASSSESIDRMNTEAFF. The CDR3 DNA follows: TGTGCCAGCAGTTCCGAGAGTATCGACAGGATGAACACTGAAGCTTTCTTT.

This clonotype was recorded at least ten times. CDR3 protein: CASGGNGVRGGYTF. CDR3 coding DNA: TGTGCCAGTGGGGGTAACGGGGTCCGAGGTGGCTACACCTTC. The chain employs TRBV19 and TRBJ1-2; weak D call: TRBD1 (5 bases). The CDR3 covers 14 residues. Germline V CDR1 and CDR2: LNHDA, SQIVND (reference sequence). The V gene lost 8 bases and the J gene lost 7 bases, with 20 bases spanning the gap.

This clonotype has a count of ten or more. This sequence joins TRBV9 and TRBJ2-2, with 11 nucleotides matching TRBD2. Germline-derived CDR1 and CDR2 are SGDLS and YYNGEE. The CDR3 has 17 amino acids. Trimming took 0 bases from V and 2 from J; bases not matched to a gene: 3. In DNA form, the CDR3 reads TGTGCCAGCAGCGTAGTTGGACTAGCGGGCAACACCGGGGAGCTGTTTTTT. It translates to CASSVVGLAGNTGELFF.

This clonotype has at least ten counts. V usage is TRBV3-1 and J usage is TRBJ2-7; D is possibly TRBD1 (5 bases). This CDR3 region has 15 residues. V gave up 3 bases and J gave up 4 bases, with 16 bases separating them. The germline V gene has CDR1 LGHDT and CDR2 YNNKEL (reference sequence). The DNA for the CDR3 is TGTGCCAGCAGCCAGGGGCTTGGCCAGATTTACGAGCAGTACTTC. It specifies CASSQGLGQIYEQYF.

This clonotype is deemed medium-sized. The gene calls are TRBV6-4 and TRBJ2-7, with D perhaps TRBD1 or TRBD2 (5 bases each). The CDR3 loop spans 15 amino acids. Trimming took 4 bases from V and 3 from J, leaving 16 bases between them. Germline CDR1 MRHNA, CDR2 SNTAGT. CDR3 residues: CASSATFAGSYEQYF. CDR3 sequence (DNA): TGTGCCAGCAGTGCGACATTTGCAGGGAGCTACGAGCAGTACTTC.

In its sample, this clonotype was seen many times. The chain's CDR3 is CASSRRGGRVRNEQFF. The CDR3 nucleotides are TGTGCCAGCAGCCGGCGGGGCGGGAGAGTCCGCAATGAGCAGTTCTTC. The chain carries TRBV7-2 and TRBJ2-1, with TRBD2 identical over 7 bases. The V and J ends lost 5 bases and 6 bases, in that order; junction bases with no gene match: 13. The CDR3 loop spans 16 amino acids. The V gene's germline CDR1 is SGHTA and CDR2 FQGNSA.

This clonotype was recorded many times. V and J are TRBV20-1 and TRBJ1-6, with D hard to call. CDR3 length: 14 residues. V lost 2 bases to trimming and J lost 1 base, with 6 bases between them. Per the germline V gene, CDR1 is DFQATT and CDR2 is SNEGSKA (reference sequence). CDR3 residues: CSARRASYNSPLHF. The CDR3 nucleotides are TGCAGTGCTAGACGCGCTTCCTATAATTCACCCCTCCACTTT.

This clonotype counts as medium-sized. The CDR3 reads CASSTSLTIGHQPQHF. The CDR3 nucleotides are TGTGCCAGTAGTACTAGTCTTACCATTGGGCATCAGCCCCAGCATTTT. The chain links TRBV19 to TRBJ1-5, with D unresolved. This CDR3 has 16 amino acids. Trimming removed 4 bases from V and 5 bases from J, with 18 bases in between. Germline loops: CDR1 LNHDA, CDR2 SQIVND (reference sequence). The full variable domain, completed using reference TRBV19 and TRBJ1-5, is DGGITQSPKYLFRKEGQNVTLSCEQNLNHDAMYWYRQDPGQGLRLIYYSQIVNDFQKGDIAEGYSVSREKKESFPLTVTSAQKNPTAFYLCASSTSLTIGHQPQHFGDGTRLSIL.

Remarks on this clonotype: One end of the junction fails to match germline, which may point to a read error. The chain carries TRBV6-9 and TRBJ2-7, with D tentatively TRBD1 (5 bases). The V gene's germline CDR1 is MNHGY and CDR2 SVAAGI. The CDR3 has 15 residues. The CDR3 spells CASSYGIGETYEQYF. The CDR3 DNA reads TGTGCAAGCAGTTACGGAATAGGGGAAACCTACGAGCAGTACTTC.

The sample holds one count of this clonotype. This chain connects TRBV6-9 to TRBJ2-7, with D hard to call. CDR3 length: 11 residues. Germline V gene lookup returns CDR1 MNHGY and CDR2 SVAAGI. Trimming cost V 2 bases and J 7 bases, with 6 bases left between them. The CDR3 region has the DNA TGTGCCAGCAGTTATGAGTGGGAGCAGTACTTC. It encodes CASSYEWEQYF.

V and J are TRBV10-2 and TRBJ2-7; 10 bases agree with TRBD2. V lost 2 bases, J lost 5 bases, and 9 bases stayed unmatched. This CDR3 has 16 residues. Germline V gives CDR1 WSHSY, CDR2 SAAADI. This CDR3 reads CASSETSGMGSNEQYF. CDR3 nucleotide sequence: TGCGCCAGCAGTGAGACTAGCGGGATGGGTAGCAACGAGCAGTACTTC.

At least ten counts were recorded for this clonotype. The chain links TRBV27 to TRBJ2-3; D perhaps matches TRBD1 (5 bases). Trimming took 4 bases from V and 0 from J, leaving 8 bases between them. Looked up from germline, CDR1 is MNHEY and CDR2 is SMNVEV (reference sequence). This CDR3 has 14 residues. The CDR3, as DNA: TGTGCCAGCAGTTCTAGACAGAGCACAGATACGCAGTATTTT. Amino acids: CASSSRQSTDTQYF.

This clonotype is a singleton in its sample. A read error may explain this, as a much larger clone is one base away. The V and J genes are TRBV2 and TRBJ1-4; 9 positions agree with TRBD1. Germline CDR1 SNHLY, CDR2 FYNNEI. The J segment lost 0 bases and the V segment lost 8 bases, leaving 13 bases of the junction unmatched. This CDR3 spans 18 amino acids. The CDR3 protein is CASPPTGTGKATNEKLFF. In DNA, the CDR3 is TGTGCCAGCCCACCCACCGGGACAGGGAAAGCAACTAATGAAAAACTGTTTTTT.

This clonotype was recorded many times. This chain joins TRBV6-1 and TRBJ2-1; 8 bases fit TRBD2. CDR3 size: 13 residues. V shed 8 bases and J 6 bases; nucleotides not matched to a gene: 6. CDR1 and CDR2 from the germline V gene are MNHNS and SASEGT. The CDR3 DNA follows: TGTGCCAGCCAGCGGGAGCCCCCCAATGAGCAGTTCTTC. It codes for CASQREPPNEQFF.

The genes are TRBV7-9 and TRBJ2-7; tentatively, D is TRBD2 (5 bases). Trimming removed 10 bases at V and 1 base at J, with 20 bases between. CDR1 is SEHNR and CDR2 is FQNEAQ in the germline V gene (reference sequence). This CDR3 is 15 amino acids long. The CDR3 loop is CAIIPLREASYEQYF. DNA of the CDR3: TGTGCCATCATCCCCTTGAGGGAAGCGTCCTACGAGCAGTACTTC.

A remark on this clonotype: A much larger clone lies one base from this, so it may be a read error. The rearrangement links TRBV6-2 or TRBV6-3 to TRBJ2-4, with 7 bases aligning to TRBD1. This CDR3 has 13 residues. The germline gives CDR1 MNHEY, CDR2 SVGEGT. The CDR3 DNA follows: TGTTCCAGCAGCAGACAGGGTGGAAACATTCAGTACTTC. This codes for CSSSRQGGNIQYF.

This clonotype was seen only a few times. This chain links TRBV5-5 with TRBJ1-1; perhaps TRBD1 as D (5 bases). The CDR3 length is 17 residues. CDR1 and CDR2 from the germline V gene are SGHKS and YYEKEE (reference sequence). V was pared by 5 bases and J by 5 bases, with 25 bases between. The CDR3 DNA is TGTGCCAGCAGATCATTCCGGGACGGAACGCTGGGTACTGAAGCTTTCTTT. Its protein product is CASRSFRDGTLGTEAFF. The entire variable domain, with the rest obtained from reference TRBV5-5 and TRBJ1-1, is as follows: DAGVTQSPTHLIKTRGQQVTLRCSPISGHKSVSWYQQVLGQGPQFIFQYYEKEERGRGNFPDRFSARQFPNYSSELNVNALLLGDSALYLCASRSFRDGTLGTEAFFGQGTRLTVV.

Many counts were recorded for this clonotype. The rearrangement joins TRBV5-4 to TRBJ2-7; D assignment may be TRBD1 or TRBD2 (6 bases each). The CDR3 runs to 12 residues. Germline values: CDR1 SGHNT, CDR2 YYREEE (reference sequence). V dropped 6 bases and J dropped 6 bases, with 13 bases sitting between them. The CDR3 is CASTRGGLEQYF. The CDR3 bases are TGTGCCAGCACCCGAGGGGGACTCGAGCAGTACTTC.

This clonotype was recorded many times. Written as DNA, the CDR3 is TGCAGTGCGGCCGGACTAGCGGGACCCTACAATGAGCAGTTCTTC. This sequence encodes CSAAGLAGPYNEQFF. The V and J genes are TRBV20-1 and TRBJ2-1; 12 nucleotides line up with TRBD2. CDR3 size: 15 residues. CDR1 is DFQATT and CDR2 is SNEGSKA in the germline V gene (reference sequence). The junction had 5 bases not matched to a gene; V was cut back by 6 bases and J by 2 bases.

This clonotype was seen repeatedly, ten times or more. This chain joins TRBV9 and TRBJ2-7; D unresolved. V gave up 0 bases and J gave up 5 bases, with 12 bases separating them. This CDR3 spans 14 amino acids. CDR1 SGDLS and CDR2 YYNGEE come from the germline V gene. The CDR3 DNA follows: TGTGCCAGCAGCGTAGGCCCTCGTTTGGACGAGCAGTACTTC. It encodes CASSVGPRLDEQYF.

This clonotype was counted ten times or more. The CDR3 nucleotides are TGTGCCAGCAGCTTTCAGGCGGAGACCCAGTACTTC. Its translation: CASSFQAETQYF. The chain uses TRBV7-9 and TRBJ2-5; no clear D gene. The CDR3 is made up of 12 amino acids. Germline assignment: CDR1 SEHNR and CDR2 FQNEAQ (reference sequence). With 3 bases removed from V and 5 bases from J, the gap between germline ends came to 7 bases.

This clonotype has ten or more counts. This chain connects TRBV9 to TRBJ2-2; 9 positions agree with TRBD1. The V and J ends lost 3 bases and 3 bases, in that order; junction bases with no gene match: 6. The CDR3 loop spans 16 amino acids. Germline V gene sequence: CDR1 SGDLS, CDR2 YYNGEE. The CDR3 loop is CASSDRTGADTGELFF. The CDR3 region has the DNA TGTGCCAGCAGCGACCGGACAGGGGCGGACACCGGGGAGCTGTTTTTT.

This clonotype showed up many times. The J gene is TRBJ1-5, the V gene TRBV28; the D is unclear. Deletions cut 3 bases from V and 3 bases from J, with 15 bases between. The CDR3 loop spans 16 amino acids. In germline, CDR1 is MDHEN, CDR2 SYDVKM. CDR3 residues: CASSLVGFVNNQPQHF. CDR3 coding DNA: TGTGCCAGCAGTTTGGTAGGGTTCGTTAACAATCAGCCCCAGCATTTT.

This clonotype was counted many times. This chain connects TRBV3-1 to TRBJ1-1; D remains ambiguous. The germline V gene encodes CDR1 LGHDT and CDR2 YNNKEL (reference sequence). Deletions cut 4 bases from V and 1 base from J, with 10 bases between. CDR3 length: 14 amino acids. CDR3 coding DNA: TGTGCCAGCAGCCTCCTCGGCGGGAACACTGAAGCTTTCTTT. Translated, it gives CASSLLGGNTEAFF.

Comments on this clonotype: This may arise from a read error, as a much more abundant clone is one base away. CDR3 amino acids: CATSPRGRGDTQYF. CDR3 nucleotides: TGTGCCACCAGCCCTCGGGGAAGGGGAGATACCCAGTACTTC. J is TRBJ2-5 and V is TRBV15; D could derive from TRBD1 or TRBD2 (5 bases each). CDR3 size: 14 residues. Trimming removed 5 bases at V and 8 bases at J, with 18 bases between. CDR1 LNHNV and CDR2 YYDKDF come from the germline V gene (reference sequence).

This clonotype was seen repeatedly, ten times or more. The gene calls are TRBV9 and TRBJ2-7, with 8 bases lining up with TRBD2. This CDR3 has 15 amino acids. The V gene end was trimmed by 4 bases and the J gene end by 3 bases; junction bases not matched to a gene: 9. Looked up from germline, CDR1 is SGDLS and CDR2 is YYNGEE. The CDR3 protein is CASSLRSSGYYEQYF. CDR3 sequence (DNA): TGTGCCAGCAGCCTCCGGTCTAGCGGGTACTACGAGCAGTACTTC.

This clonotype was detected a few times. A much larger clone differs by one base, so this may be a read error. The rearrangement joins TRBV29-1 to TRBJ2-2; D unresolved. The CDR3 covers 14 residues. Trimming took off 2 bases at V and 5 bases at J, with 12 bases between the two ends. Germline lookup yields CDR1 SQVTM and CDR2 ANQGSEA. The CDR3 region is CSVETVGKTGELFF. The DNA of the CDR3 is TGCAGCGTTGAAACGGTCGGCAAAACCGGGGAGCTGTTTTTT.